The 26 T cell receptor beta chains in this list originate from one sample, sequenced in a study of cytomegalovirus exposure and HLA in healthy donors. The PCR was carried out with 60 Vbeta primers and 13 Jbeta primers. The assay was immunoSEQ multiplex PCR, and TCRdb's table has in-frame clones only and misses some. In the table there are over 90,000 clones, 55% to 75% of which are singletons. The specimen was PBMCs. The receptors were gathered from a woman aged 45-59 years in good health and CMV-seropositive.

In this sample, this clone turned up a few times. The V and J genes are TRBV5-1 and TRBJ2-5, with TRBD1 matching 7 bases. Looked up from germline, CDR1 is SGHRS and CDR2 is YFSETQ. Trimming removed 6 bases from V and 3 bases from J; junction bases left unmatched: 11. The length of the CDR3 is 15 residues. The CDR3 DNA reads TGCGCCAGCACCTCAGGCGGCAGGGGGAAAGAGACCCAGTACTTC. Translation gives CASTSGGRGKETQYF.

This chain connects TRBV12-5 to TRBJ2-1; 8 bases fit TRBD1. Germline CDR1 and CDR2: LGHNT and FRNRAP. The CDR3 covers 15 residues. V was pared by 0 bases and J by 5 bases, with 3 bases of the junction left unmatched. The CDR3 coding sequence is TGTGCTAGTGGTTTGGTACAGGGGGGCCACAATGAGCAGTTCTTC. It translates to CASGLVQGGHNEQFF. The full variable domain, in which reference TRBV12-5 and TRBJ2-1 provide the parts outside the CDR3, is DARVTQTPRHKVTEMGQEVTMRCQPILGHNTVFWYRQTMMQGLELLAYFRNRAPLDDSGMPKDRFSAEMPDATLATLKIQPSEPRDSAVYFCASGLVQGGHNEQFFGPGTRLTVL.

This clone was found a few times. The rearrangement joins TRBV5-6 to TRBJ1-5; 7 bases fit TRBD1. The V gene's germline CDR1 is SGHDT and CDR2 YYEEEE. The V gene end was trimmed by 4 bases and the J gene end by 7 bases; junction bases not matched to a gene: 8. CDR3 size: 14 residues. CDR3 amino acids: CASSATGSGQPQHF. As DNA, the CDR3 is TGTGCCAGCAGCGCGACAGGGTCTGGGCAGCCCCAGCATTTT. The whole variable domain, filled in from reference TRBV5-6 and TRBJ1-5, reads DAGVTQSPTHLIKTRGQQVTLRCSPKSGHDTVSWYQQALGQGPQFIFQYYEEEERQRGNFPDRFSGHQFPNYSSELNVNALLLGDSALYLCASSATGSGQPQHFGDGTRLSIL.

The CDR3 coding sequence is TGTGCCAGCAGCCCCGAAGGACTCCCCTACGAGCAGTACTTC. It specifies CASSPEGLPYEQYF. The rearrangement links TRBV11-2 to TRBJ2-5; maybe TRBD2 (5 bases). TRBJ2-7 explains the end of the DNA better; the J call may be wrong. Looked up from germline, CDR1 is SGHAT and CDR2 is FQNNGV. This CDR3 is 14 amino acids long.

The chain couples TRBV19 to TRBJ1-5; 7 nucleotides agree with TRBD1. Unmatched junction bases numbered 7, after V lost 4 bases and J lost 7 bases. The CDR3 loop spans 14 amino acids. Germline lookup yields CDR1 LNHDA and CDR2 SQIVND (reference sequence). CDR3 nucleotide sequence: TGTGCCAGTAGTAACGACAGGGATGGCCAGCCCCAGCATTTT. Its translation is CASSNDRDGQPQHF.

The chain uses TRBV6-1 and TRBJ1-4; 12 bases line up with TRBD1. V gave up 3 bases and J gave up 8 bases; unmatched junction bases: 13. This CDR3 contains 18 residues. In germline, CDR1 is MNHNS, CDR2 SASEGT. Here the CDR3 DNA reads TGTGCCAGCAGTGACCCGGGACAGGGGGCGCCGATGCACGAAAAACTGTTTTTT. Amino acid sequence: CASSDPGQGAPMHEKLFF.

The rearrangement joins TRBV7-2 to TRBJ2-5; no firm D call. The CDR3 loop spans 13 amino acids. V lost 3 bases and J 0 bases, leaving 5 bases between the germline ends. Per the germline V gene, CDR1 is SGHTA and CDR2 is FQGNSA. CDR3 in amino acids: CASSFPYQETQYF. The CDR3 DNA reads TGTGCCAGCAGCTTCCCGTACCAAGAGACCCAGTACTTC. Drawing the rest from reference TRBV7-2 and TRBJ2-5, the complete variable domain is GAGVSQSPSNKVTEKGKDVELRCDPISGHTALYWYRQSLGQGLEFLIYFQGNSAPDKSGLPSDRFSAERTGGSVSTLTIQRTQQEDSAVYLCASSFPYQETQYFGPGTRLLVL.

The rearrangement links TRBV7-8 to TRBJ1-2; D perhaps matches TRBD1 (6 bases). Germline CDR1 is SGHVS and CDR2 is FQNEAQ. The CDR3 sequence is 14 residues long. The V and J ends lost 0 bases and 6 bases respectively, with 11 bases between them. CDR3 nucleotides: TGTGCCAGCAGCTTAGCTCGGGGGGCCGATGGCTACACCTTC. Translation gives CASSLARGADGYTF.

The V call is TRBV19, the J call TRBJ2-2; unclear D gene. The length of the CDR3 is 14 residues. CDR1 and CDR2 from the germline V gene are LNHDA and SQIVND (reference sequence). V dropped 11 bases and J dropped 2 bases, with 15 bases sitting between them. The CDR3 coding sequence is TGTGCCTCCTTTGGGCTACCAAACACCGGGGAGCTGTTTTTT. Its translation: CASFGLPNTGELFF.

This chain joins TRBV6-1 and TRBJ1-5, with D possibly being TRBD1 (5 bases). In germline, CDR1 is MNHNS, CDR2 SASEGT. The V end was cut by 0 bases, the J end by 1 base, with 10 bases between. The CDR3 covers 16 residues. In nucleotides, the CDR3 is TGTGCCAGCAGTGAAGCGGGGCCTAACAGCAATCAGCCCCAGCATTTT. Translated: CASSEAGPNSNQPQHF.

The gene calls are TRBV6-5 and TRBJ2-7, with a tentative D call TRBD1 (6 bases). This CDR3 spans 15 amino acids. Germline V gene lookup returns CDR1 MNHEY and CDR2 SVGAGI. V was cut by 4 bases and J by 5 bases, with 18 bases left in between. The DNA of the CDR3 is TGTGCCAGCAGTTTATTAACCAGGGGCCGGGACGAGCAGTACTTC. Translation gives CASSLLTRGRDEQYF.

The J gene is TRBJ2-5, the V gene TRBV5-4; tentative D call: TRBD2 (5 bases). The germline V and J ends were trimmed by 4 bases and 5 bases, with 15 bases remaining between them. This CDR3 spans 14 amino acids. CDR1 is SGHNT, CDR2 YYREEE, per germline (reference sequence). CDR3 nucleotide sequence: TGTGCCAGCAGCCTGCCCTCGCGAGGGGAGACCCAGTACTTC. As protein: CASSLPSRGETQYF. The entire variable domain, with the rest obtained from reference TRBV5-4 and TRBJ2-5, is as follows: ETGVTQSPTHLIKTRGQQVTLRCSSQSGHNTVSWYQQALGQGPQFIFQYYREEENGRGNFPPRFSGLQFPNYSSELNVNALELDDSALYLCASSLPSRGETQYFGPGTRLLVL.

A remark on this clone: Compared with germline, one end of the junction differs, possibly owing to a read error. The CDR3 coding sequence is TGTTCCAGCAGCTTAGGCTCCTGGGACAGGGGCAACTACGAGCAGTACTTC. This encodes CSSSLGSWDRGNYEQYF. This chain links TRBV7-9 with TRBJ2-7, with 10 bases lining up with TRBD1. This CDR3 spans 17 amino acids. Per germline, CDR1 SEHNR and CDR2 FQNEAQ (reference sequence). The full variable domain, completed using reference TRBV7-9 and TRBJ2-7, is DTGVSQNPRHKITKRGQNVTFRCDPISEHNRLYWYRQTLGQGPEFLTYFQNEAQLEKSRLLSDRFSAERPKGSFSTLEIQRTEQGDSAMYLCSSSLGSWDRGNYEQYFGPGTRLTVT.

The rearrangement links TRBV15 to TRBJ2-1; the match to TRBD2 covers 8 bases. Unmatched junction bases numbered 9, after V lost 0 bases and J lost 8 bases. The CDR3 runs to 16 residues. Per germline, CDR1 LNHNV and CDR2 YYDKDF (reference sequence). The CDR3 protein is CATSRDSRGGLDEQFF. In DNA form, the CDR3 reads TGTGCCACCAGCAGAGATTCACGGGGGGGTCTGGATGAGCAGTTCTTC. Full variable domain (rest looked up from reference TRBV15 and TRBJ2-1): DAMVIQNPRYQVTQFGKPVTLSCSQTLNHNVMYWYQQKSSQAPKLLFHYYDKDFNNEADTPDNFQSRRPNTSFCFLDIRSPGLGDTAMYLCATSRDSRGGLDEQFFGPGTRLTVL.

The V and J genes are TRBV7-3 and TRBJ2-2; 7 bases align to TRBD2. There are 16 residues in the CDR3. With V trimmed by 1 base and J by 2 bases, 4 bases remained unmatched. The germline CDR1 and CDR2 sequences are SGHTA and FQGTGA. In DNA, the CDR3 is TGTGCCAGCAGCTTAAATTCGGGGGGAAACACCGGGGAGCTGTTTTTT. Translated, it gives CASSLNSGGNTGELFF. Drawing the rest from reference TRBV7-3 and TRBJ2-2, the complete variable domain is GAGVSQTPSNKVTEKGKYVELRCDPISGHTALYWYRQSLGQGPEFLIYFQGTGAADDSGLPNDRFFAVRPEGSVSTLKIQRTERGDSAVYLCASSLNSGGNTGELFFGEGSRLTVL.

This clone has just one count. The chain recombines TRBV4-3 with TRBJ1-4; D not certain. The germline V gene has CDR1 LGHNA and CDR2 YSLEER. V was shortened by 3 bases and J by 7 bases, with 6 bases between the two germline ends. The length of the CDR3 is 12 residues. CDR3 sequence: CASSQGGEKLFF. CDR3 coding DNA: TGCGCCAGCAGCCAGGGAGGTGAAAAACTGTTTTTT.

This clone was seen just once. The V gene is TRBV2, the J gene TRBJ2-7, with TRBD2 as a possible D gene (6 bases). Germline-derived CDR1 and CDR2 are SNHLY and FYNNEI. The CDR3 sequence is 15 residues long. The germline V and J ends were trimmed by 6 bases and 2 bases, with 17 bases remaining between them. The CDR3 region is CASSPYVAGPYEQYF. The CDR3 bases are TGTGCCAGCAGCCCGTACGTGGCGGGGCCCTACGAGCAGTACTTC.

The chain couples TRBV20-1 to TRBJ1-1; 8 bases align to TRBD1. Germline trimming cut 2 bases from V and 11 bases from J; bases unmatched to any gene: 4. CDR1 is DFQATT and CDR2 is SNEGSKA in the germline V gene (reference sequence). The CDR3 extends over 11 amino acids. This CDR3 reads CSARTDRGAFF. DNA for the CDR3: TGCAGTGCTAGAACCGACAGGGGTGCTTTCTTT.

V gene TRBV5-1 combines with J gene TRBJ1-2, with TRBD1 as a possible D gene (6 bases). Germline V gene data show CDR1 as SGHRS and CDR2 as YFSETQ. Trimming removed 0 bases at V and 8 bases at J, with 11 bases between. The CDR3 is made up of 13 amino acids. The CDR3, as DNA: TGCGCCAGCAGCTTGGACAGGGTTGGCGGCTACACCTTC. Its protein product is CASSLDRVGGYTF.

The chain is built from TRBV5-5 and TRBJ2-7; the D gene is possibly TRBD1 (5 bases). Germline values: CDR1 SGHKS, CDR2 YYEKEE (reference sequence). This CDR3 region has 12 residues. The V gene lost 2 bases and the J gene lost 6 bases, with 9 bases spanning the gap. In nucleotides, the CDR3 is TGTGCCAGCAGCTTTAGGGGCGTCGAGCAGTACTTC. It is translated as CASSFRGVEQYF.

The V gene is TRBV18, the J gene TRBJ2-7, with TRBD1 matching 8 bases. CDR3 size: 17 residues. Germline V gene lookup returns CDR1 KGHSH and CDR2 LQKENI. J was trimmed by 4 bases and V by 6 bases; bases with no gene match: 17. CDR3 protein: CASSRTGSSSETYEQYF. The CDR3 DNA follows: TGTGCCAGCTCCCGGACAGGGTCGTCTAGCGAGACTTACGAGCAGTACTTC.

The chain recombines TRBV10-1 with TRBJ2-3; 8 nucleotides line up with TRBD1. Germline V gene sequence: CDR1 WNHNN, CDR2 SYGVQD (reference sequence). CDR3 length equals 14 residues. J was trimmed by 0 bases and V by 6 bases; bases with no gene match: 2. This chain's CDR3 is CASSRDRSTDTQYF. The DNA for the CDR3 is TGCGCCAGCAGCCGGGACAGGAGCACAGATACGCAGTATTTT.

This clone was seen a few times. This chain connects TRBV4-1 to TRBJ1-1, with unresolved D. V gave up 4 bases and J gave up 3 bases, with 9 bases separating them. The germline gives CDR1 MGHRA, CDR2 YSYEKL. This CDR3 comprises 13 residues. CDR3 sequence (DNA): TGCGCCAGCAGCCGCAGGTCGGACACTGAAGCTTTCTTT. It translates to CASSRRSDTEAFF.

The rearrangement links TRBV7-8 to TRBJ2-5, with 7 bases that match TRBD2. Trimming cost V 4 bases and J 5 bases; bases outside gene matches: 7. Germline lookup yields CDR1 SGHVS and CDR2 FQNEAQ. This CDR3 contains 14 residues. The CDR3 spells CASSWGGTGETQYF. The CDR3 coding sequence is TGTGCCAGCAGCTGGGGGGGTACTGGGGAGACCCAGTACTTC.

The gene calls are TRBV19 and TRBJ2-7, with D possibly being TRBD2 (6 bases). The CDR3 length is 17 residues. Germline V gives CDR1 LNHDA, CDR2 SQIVND (reference sequence). The V end was cut by 4 bases, the J end by 3 bases, with 22 bases between. The CDR3 sequence is CASSKRLGVAENYEQYF. The CDR3 DNA follows: TGTGCCAGTAGTAAAAGGCTCGGGGTAGCGGAGAACTACGAGCAGTACTTC. The complete variable domain, with remaining parts taken from reference TRBV19 and TRBJ2-7, reads DGGITQSPKYLFRKEGQNVTLSCEQNLNHDAMYWYRQDPGQGLRLIYYSQIVNDFQKGDIAEGYSVSREKKESFPLTVTSAQKNPTAFYLCASSKRLGVAENYEQYFGPGTRLTVT.

The table lists this clone with a few counts. DNA of the CDR3: TGTGCCAGCGCCGGGACAGGCCAAGAGACCCAGTACTTC. As protein: CASAGTGQETQYF. The chain uses TRBV19 and TRBJ2-5; TRBD1 aligns across 8 bases. Germline CDR1 LNHDA, CDR2 SQIVND (reference sequence). This CDR3 comprises 13 residues. J was trimmed by 1 base and V by 9 bases; bases with no gene match: 4.